Presented here are 7 T cell receptor beta chains from one specimen sequenced in a study of T cells in Graves' hyperthyroidism and ophthalmopathy. Researchers amplified the TCR beta CDR3 regions from RNA transcripts. The TCR CDR3 was amplified in a first-round RT-PCR using the HTBI primer set. TCRdb re-called the multiplex PCR reads through MiXCR, storing one row per CDR3 protein. The table includes 250,000 to 300,000 distinct CDR3 sequences, 13% to 15% detected once. Material: blood. The receptors derive from a woman between 50 and 59 years old with Graves' hyperthyroidism that later progressed to Graves' ophthalmopathy.

In this sample, this clonotype turned up many times. The chain has TRBV10-2 and TRBJ2-7; 7 bases fit TRBD2. CDR3 length: 15 residues. CDR1 WSHSY and CDR2 SAAADI come from the germline V gene. Trimming cost V 0 bases and J 2 bases; bases outside gene matches: 4. CDR3 coding DNA: TGCGCCAGCAGTGAGTCAGCGGGATCTGCCTACGAGCAGTACTTC. It specifies CASSESAGSAYEQYF.

There are many counts of this clonotype. The gene calls are TRBV7-3 and TRBJ2-3; D remains ambiguous. CDR1 is SGHTA, CDR2 FQGTGA, per germline. Trimming took off 9 bases at V and 2 bases at J, with 12 bases between the two ends. The CDR3 loop spans 13 amino acids. The CDR3 region is CASRRSYTDTQYF. The CDR3, as DNA: TGTGCCAGTAGAAGAAGCTACACAGATACGCAGTATTTT.

This clonotype was counted many times. The chain carries TRBV11-2 and TRBJ2-1, with D perhaps matching TRBD1 or TRBD2 (5 bases each). Trimming cost V 1 base and J 2 bases, with 18 bases left between them. This CDR3 is built from 18 residues. Germline CDR1 SGHAT, CDR2 FQNNGV. The CDR3 sequence is CASSLAGTPYRAYNEQFF. CDR3 DNA: TGTGCCAGCAGCTTAGCCGGGACCCCGTACCGCGCCTACAATGAGCAGTTCTTC.

V is TRBV20-1 and J is TRBJ1-3; the D is unclear. The CDR3 totals 14 residues. V lost 3 bases to trimming and J lost 8 bases, with 17 bases between them. Per germline, CDR1 DFQATT and CDR2 SNEGSKA (reference sequence). The CDR3 coding sequence is TGCAGTGCTAGTTCCCTTCGGGAAATAGACACCATATATTTT. Encoded protein: CSASSLREIDTIYF.

This clonotype showed up many times. This rearrangement joins TRBV27 to TRBJ2-7; the D gene is possibly TRBD1 (5 bases). Germline CDR1 reads MNHEY; CDR2 reads SMNVEV (reference sequence). The CDR3 has 15 amino acids. V lost 2 bases, J lost 6 bases, and 17 bases lay in between. The CDR3 region is CASSLRWMSRVEQYF. CDR3 coding DNA: TGTGCCAGCAGTTTACGGTGGATGTCCAGGGTCGAGCAGTACTTC.

The rearrangement joins TRBV19 to TRBJ2-3; 10 positions agree with TRBD1. This CDR3 is built from 16 residues. Germline V lookup: CDR1 LNHDA, CDR2 SQIVND (reference sequence). The J segment lost 3 bases and the V segment lost 3 bases, leaving 6 bases of the junction unmatched. CDR3 sequence (DNA): TGTGCCAGTAGTATGCTTGGACAGGGGGGAACAGATACGCAGTATTTT. Translated: CASSMLGQGGTDTQYF. Supplemented by reference TRBV19 and TRBJ2-3, the full variable domain reads DGGITQSPKYLFRKEGQNVTLSCEQNLNHDAMYWYRQDPGQGLRLIYYSQIVNDFQKGDIAEGYSVSREKKESFPLTVTSAQKNPTAFYLCASSMLGQGGTDTQYFGPGTRLTVL.

Remarks on this clonotype: This may come from a read error, since a much larger clone is one base off. This likely comes from a read error, as the CDR3 has no conserved phenylalanine or tryptophan at its end. V usage is TRBV24-1 and J usage is TRBJ1-2; weak D call: TRBD1 (6 bases). Trimming removed 3 bases at V and 4 bases at J, with 17 bases between. The CDR3 length is 16 residues. The germline V gene encodes CDR1 KGHDR and CDR2 SFDVKD. The CDR3 region has the DNA TGTGCCACCAGTGATCCCTGGGTGGACAGCACCTATGGCTACACCCTC. As protein: CATSDPWVDSTYGYTL.